The clone carrying this TCR beta chain was detected once. This sample stems from a study of blood T cell repertoires in COVID-19. Across the whole study: The samples span acute and convalescent COVID-19 from the United States, Italy and Spain. The analysed material was cDNA or gDNA that came from T cells, B-cell-depleted T cells, or PBMCs.

TCRdb's copy holds only in-frame clones and misses some; the assay was immunoSEQ multiplex PCR. In the table there are 200,000 to 250,000 clones, around 87% of which are singletons. Germline CDR1 and CDR2: ENHRY and SYGVKD. The CDR3 length is 12 residues. Deletions cut 1 base from V and 9 bases from J, with 9 bases between. The participants were between about 18 and 90 years old and came from 24 US areas. For recovered donors of Cohort 3, there were two negative PCRs, clearance, or symptom resolution. The V call is TRBV10-3, the J call TRBJ1-1; possible D gene TRBD1, 6 bases. This TCR came from a woman aged 45-59 years who had recovered from COVID-19. The sample was PBMCs or T cells enriched from blood (not recorded which). The CDR3: CAISEFGGQAFF. Here the CDR3 DNA reads TGTGCCATCAGTGAGTTCGGGGGGCAAGCTTTCTTT.